Each of the 6 T cell receptor beta chains below was sequenced from the same sample in a study of CD8+CD57+ T cells in acquired aplastic anemia. The study profiled TCR beta VDJ and CDR3 using genomic DNA as template. MiXCR was run by TCRdb on the reads, yielding one entry per CDR3 protein. The sample holds about 160,000 distinct CDR3 sequences; 70% to 80% are singletons and the top ten take more than 35%. An expansion of CD8+CD57+ cells by flow cytometry had been shown in patients chosen for sequencing. Source material: sorted CD4+, CD8+, or CD8+CD57+ T cells (not recorded which) from PBMCs. These receptors all stem from a human donor with aplastic anemia.

The chain employs TRBV7-9 and TRBJ1-2; 7 bases map to TRBD1. The CDR3 is 13 amino acids. Germline assignment: CDR1 SEHNR and CDR2 FQNEAQ (reference sequence). V dropped 4 bases and J dropped 3; count of bases not matched to a gene: 2. The CDR3 sequence is CASSSTGYYGYTF. The CDR3 coding sequence is TGTGCCAGCAGCTCGACAGGGTACTATGGCTACACCTTC.

This chain joins TRBV29-1 and TRBJ2-1, with a possible D match to TRBD1 (6 bases). Germline V lookup: CDR1 SQVTM, CDR2 ANQGSEA. The CDR3 runs 11 residues. V was shortened by 6 bases and J by 9 bases, with 12 bases between the two germline ends. The CDR3 DNA is TGCAGCGTCAGAACAGGGAGTGAGCAGTTCTTC. Its protein product is CSVRTGSEQFF.

The gene calls are TRBV2 and TRBJ2-1, with 8 bases that match TRBD2. This CDR3 region has 16 residues. V was clipped by 4 bases and J by 4 bases; unmatched bases: 9. The germline gives CDR1 SNHLY, CDR2 FYNNEI. The CDR3, as DNA: TGTGCCAGCAGTGTTGGCTTCCCGGGGGGGTACAATGAGCAGTTCTTC. Protein product: CASSVGFPGGYNEQFF.

The CDR3 DNA sequence: TGTGCCAGCAGCCCCAGTGACTTTGGCTACACCTTC. It specifies CASSPSDFGYTF. The chain is built from TRBV7-9 and TRBJ1-2, with D uncertain. Germline V gene lookup returns CDR1 SEHNR and CDR2 FQNEAQ (reference sequence). Between the trimmed V and J ends, which lost 5 bases and 7 bases, there was a span of 11 bases. The CDR3 is made up of 12 amino acids.

V is TRBV20-1 and J is TRBJ2-3; 7 nucleotides agree with TRBD2. The CDR3 is 13 residues long. CDR1 DFQATT and CDR2 SNEGSKA come from the germline V gene (reference sequence). The CDR3 DNA sequence: TGCAGCTTAGTGCTAGCGGGCACAGATACGCAGTATTTT. It specifies CSLVLAGTDTQYF.

The chain employs TRBV2 and TRBJ2-1; possibly TRBD1 for D (7 bases). The CDR3 length is 14 residues. Per germline, CDR1 SNHLY and CDR2 FYNNEI. V lost 5 bases to trimming and J lost 8 bases, with 16 bases between them. The CDR3 DNA follows: TGTGCCAGCAGTACAGGAGGGGGCAGGGATGAGCAGTTCTTC. Its translation: CASSTGGGRDEQFF.